Each of the 9 T cell receptor beta chains below was sequenced from the same sample in a study of T cells in localized non-small cell lung cancer. Clones were read by immunoSEQ multiplex PCR, and TCRdb kept only the in-frame ones, dropping some. The sample lists about 16,000 clones, around 84% seen once, with around 23% in the top ten. The specimen was peripheral blood, collected before any cancer treatment. All receptors come from a male donor older than 55 with stage I lung adenocarcinoma.

This clone was observed a single time. The chain carries TRBV7-2 and TRBJ2-1, with 7 positions matching TRBD2. This CDR3 region has 15 residues. Germline trimming cut 5 bases from V and 0 bases from J; bases unmatched to any gene: 4. Germline V gene lookup returns CDR1 SGHTA and CDR2 FQGNSA. This CDR3 is CASSSSGPSYNEQFF. The CDR3 DNA reads TGTGCCAGCAGCAGTAGCGGGCCCTCCTACAATGAGCAGTTCTTC.

This clone was observed a single time. V and J are TRBV6-5 and TRBJ2-7; D is uncertain. The CDR3 sequence is 13 residues long. Germline values: CDR1 MNHEY, CDR2 SVGAGI. The ends were cut back, 6 bases at V and 2 bases at J, with 11 bases in the middle. The DNA for the CDR3 is TGTGCCAGCAGCCACCCGGGCACCTACGAGCAGTACTTC. Protein: CASSHPGTYEQYF.

The chain couples TRBV5-4 to TRBJ2-1, with 11 bases lining up with TRBD2. The CDR3 sequence is 14 residues long. In germline, CDR1 is SGHNT, CDR2 YYREEE (reference sequence). V dropped 0 bases and J dropped 8; count of bases not matched to a gene: 1. In DNA, the CDR3 is TGTGCCAGCAGCTTGGGACTAGCGGGACATGAGCAGTTCTTC. Translation: CASSLGLAGHEQFF.

The chain joins TRBV7-2 to TRBJ1-3; 9 bases are shared with TRBD1. Per the germline V gene, CDR1 is SGHTA and CDR2 is FQGNSA. J lost 4 bases, V lost 1 base, and 5 bases had no gene match. The length of the CDR3 is 16 residues. The chain's CDR3 is CASSLVGTGTGNTIYF. The CDR3 nucleotides read TGTGCCAGCAGCTTAGTAGGGACAGGGACGGGAAACACCATATATTTT.

The chain recombines TRBV5-4 with TRBJ1-1; no firm D call. Between the trimmed V and J ends, which lost 4 bases and 3 bases, there was a span of 13 bases. Germline CDR1 is SGHNT and CDR2 is YYREEE (reference sequence). The CDR3 runs 14 residues. CDR3 nucleotides: TGTGCCAGCAGCCACCAACAGCGACACACTGAAGCTTTCTTT. This encodes CASSHQQRHTEAFF.

The chain couples TRBV28 to TRBJ2-7; TRBD1 agrees at 7 bases. CDR1 and CDR2 from the germline V gene are MDHEN and SYDVKM. Trimming cost V 5 bases and J 2 bases; bases outside gene matches: 6. The CDR3 has 14 residues. The CDR3 coding sequence is TGTGCCAGCAGTGTAAGGGGGCCACCCTACGAGCAGTACTTC. Protein: CASSVRGPPYEQYF.

V is TRBV11-2 and J is TRBJ2-2; D call uncertain. The CDR3 spans 13 residues. The V end lost 5 bases, the J end lost 3 bases, and 7 bases lay between the germline ends. CDR1 is SGHAT, CDR2 FQNNGV, per germline. As DNA, the CDR3 is TGTGCCAGCAGCCCCTCGGACACCGGGGAGCTGTTTTTT. Translated: CASSPSDTGELFF.

The chain employs TRBV7-8 and TRBJ1-6; D unresolved. The CDR3 has 14 amino acids. Germline V gene data show CDR1 as SGHVS and CDR2 as FQNEAQ. Trimming pared 1 base from V and 10 bases from J, leaving 11 bases between. The CDR3 is CASSLVDTESPLHF. The CDR3 DNA reads as TGTGCCAGCAGCTTAGTTGACACGGAATCACCCCTCCACTTT.

The J gene is TRBJ2-5, the V gene TRBV11-2, with D possibly being TRBD1 or TRBD2 (5 bases each). Germline CDR1 and CDR2: SGHAT and FQNNGV. V was pared by 0 bases and J by 7 bases, with 24 bases between. This CDR3 spans 18 amino acids. CDR3 nucleotides: TGTGCCAGCAGCTTAGATCGGTCCCTAAGGCGGGTTGGGGGGACCCAGTACTTC. Translating gives CASSLDRSLRRVGGTQYF. Variable domain in full (rest from reference TRBV11-2 and TRBJ2-5): EAGVAQSPRYKIIEKRQSVAFWCNPISGHATLYWYQQILGQGPKLLIQFQNNGVVDDSQLPKDRFSAERLKGVDSTLKIQPAKLEDSAVYLCASSLDRSLRRVGGTQYFGPGTRLLVL.